These 23 T cell receptor beta chains share one sample of origin, sequenced in a study of blood T cell repertoires in COVID-19. Here immunoSEQ multiplex PCR was the method, and the copy in TCRdb shows in-frame clones only, minus some. The sample contains under 200,000 clones, approximately 86% of which appear only once. The source material was peripheral blood. These receptors were taken from a man aged 60 to 75 with COVID-19, enrolled during active disease.

The chain combines TRBV7-9 with TRBJ2-2, with D possibly TRBD1 on 6 matching bases. Germline loops: CDR1 SEHNR, CDR2 FQNEAQ (reference sequence). The ends were cut back, 5 bases at V and 0 bases at J, with 13 bases in the middle. The CDR3 extends over 16 amino acids. CDR3 bases: TGTGCCAGCAGCCAACAGGGAGCAACGAACACCGGGGAGCTGTTTTTT. This encodes CASSQQGATNTGELFF.

The chain carries TRBV20-1 and TRBJ1-2, with no clear D. Germline V gene data show CDR1 as DFQATT and CDR2 as SNEGSKA (reference sequence). The germline V and J ends were trimmed by 2 bases and 8 bases, with 9 bases remaining between them. The CDR3 runs to 11 residues. CDR3 sequence: CSARLAGGYTF. The CDR3 DNA sequence: TGCAGTGCTAGATTAGCGGGCGGCTACACCTTC.

In its sample, this clone was seen once. This chain connects TRBV7-6 to TRBJ2-3, with D possibly TRBD2 on 6 matching bases. The V gene lost 1 base and the J gene lost 0 bases, with 11 bases spanning the gap. Germline V lookup: CDR1 SGHVS, CDR2 FNYEAQ. The CDR3 totals 16 residues. In DNA form, the CDR3 reads TGTGCCAGCAGCTTAGGCGCGGGGCTTAGCACAGATACGCAGTATTTT. Translation: CASSLGAGLSTDTQYF. The full variable domain, its missing parts supplied by reference TRBV7-6 and TRBJ2-3, is GAGVSQSPRYKVTKRGQDVALRCDPISGHVSLYWYRQALGQGPEFLTYFNYEAQQDKSGLPNDRFSAERPEGSISTLTIQRTEQRDSAMYRCASSLGAGLSTDTQYFGPGTRLTVL.

V usage is TRBV5-4 and J usage is TRBJ2-5, with D possibly being TRBD2 (5 bases). Trimming stripped 4 bases from V and 2 bases from J, with 12 bases between. From germline, CDR1 is SGHNT and CDR2 YYREEE (reference sequence). The CDR3 extends over 14 amino acids. CDR3: CASSPRAGQETQYF. The DNA of the CDR3 is TGTGCCAGCAGCCCGAGGGCTGGGCAAGAGACCCAGTACTTC.

The genes are TRBV5-1 and TRBJ2-5; 13 nucleotides line up with TRBD2. Looked up from germline, CDR1 is SGHRS and CDR2 is YFSETQ. V was clipped by 3 bases and J by 5 bases; unmatched bases: 4. The CDR3 runs 15 residues. CDR3 sequence (DNA): TGCGCCAGCAGCTCGACTAGCGGGAGGACCGAGACCCAGTACTTC. Encoded protein: CASSSTSGRTETQYF.

This clone appeared once. The J gene is TRBJ1-1, the V gene TRBV11-2; possible D gene TRBD1, 6 bases. This CDR3 comprises 16 residues. Trimming cost V 1 base and J 5 bases, with 17 bases left between them. Germline-derived CDR1 and CDR2 are SGHAT and FQNNGV. The CDR3 reads CASSLGAAGVGTEAFF. CDR3 coding DNA: TGTGCCAGCAGCTTAGGCGCCGCAGGGGTTGGGACTGAAGCTTTCTTT.

Only one count was recorded for this clone. V gene TRBV19 combines with J gene TRBJ1-5; D unclear. Germline V gene data show CDR1 as LNHDA and CDR2 as SQIVND (reference sequence). The CDR3 spans 14 residues. The V and J ends lost 5 bases and 3 bases respectively, with 11 bases between them. CDR3 region: CASSPESSNQPQHF. DNA of the CDR3: TGTGCCAGTAGTCCCGAAAGCTCCAATCAGCCCCAGCATTTT. The variable domain in full, with the rest retrieved from reference TRBV19 and TRBJ1-5, is DGGITQSPKYLFRKEGQNVTLSCEQNLNHDAMYWYRQDPGQGLRLIYYSQIVNDFQKGDIAEGYSVSREKKESFPLTVTSAQKNPTAFYLCASSPESSNQPQHFGDGTRLSIL.

V gene TRBV5-6 combines with J gene TRBJ2-2; 8 bases align to TRBD1. From germline, CDR1 is SGHDT and CDR2 YYEEEE. The CDR3 is made up of 15 amino acids. Germline trimming cut 4 bases from V and 4 bases from J; bases unmatched to any gene: 6. The CDR3 loop reads CASSKGQAFTGELFF. DNA of the CDR3: TGTGCCAGCAGCAAGGGACAGGCCTTCACCGGGGAGCTGTTTTTT.

The rearrangement links TRBV7-9 to TRBJ2-1, with TRBD2 matching over 7 bases. The germline V gene has CDR1 SEHNR and CDR2 FQNEAQ (reference sequence). V was clipped by 4 bases and J by 8 bases; unmatched bases: 11. The CDR3 is 15 amino acids. This CDR3 reads CASSSPGLSIHEQFF. The CDR3 nucleotides read TGTGCCAGCAGCTCTCCGGGACTATCCATCCATGAGCAGTTCTTC.

A few counts support this clone. The CDR3 sequence is CASSQGLQRGLAKNIQYF. DNA for the CDR3: TGCGCCAGCAGCCAAGGCCTCCAGCGGGGGCTAGCCAAAAACATTCAGTACTTC. The V and J genes are TRBV4-1 and TRBJ2-4; 8 bases match TRBD2. Per germline, CDR1 MGHRA and CDR2 YSYEKL. The V segment lost 1 base and the J segment 0 bases; nucleotides outside the gene matches: 8. The CDR3 consists of 18 residues.

This rearrangement joins TRBV12-5 to TRBJ2-3; no reliable D call. Germline V gene lookup returns CDR1 LGHNT and CDR2 FRNRAP. The V gene lost 4 bases and the J gene lost 6 bases, with 11 bases spanning the gap. This CDR3 contains 13 residues. Written as DNA, the CDR3 is TGTGCTAGTGGTTCTTCTGGCCCGGATACGCAGTATTTT. As protein: CASGSSGPDTQYF.

The chain links TRBV27 to TRBJ2-3; 11 bases are a match to TRBD2. In germline, CDR1 is MNHEY, CDR2 SMNVEV (reference sequence). The V segment lost 6 bases and the J segment 0 bases; nucleotides outside the gene matches: 5. The CDR3 sequence is 16 residues long. The CDR3 coding sequence is TGTGCCAGCAGAGCCTGGACTAGCGGGAGCACAGATACGCAGTATTTT. This translates into CASRAWTSGSTDTQYF.

This chain uses TRBV19 with TRBJ1-2; 8 positions agree with TRBD1. Germline assignment: CDR1 LNHDA and CDR2 SQIVND (reference sequence). J was trimmed by 5 bases and V by 4 bases; bases with no gene match: 9. The CDR3 has 15 residues. CDR3 bases: TGTGCCAGTAGTACGCCCGGGACAGGTATTTATGGCTACACCTTC. Encoded protein: CASSTPGTGIYGYTF.

The chain is built from TRBV7-3 and TRBJ2-1, with D possibly matching TRBD2 (6 bases). The CDR3 runs 15 residues. V dropped 5 bases and J dropped 4 bases, with 15 bases sitting between them. Germline V gene data show CDR1 as SGHTA and CDR2 as FQGTGA. The CDR3 nucleotides are TGTGCCAGCAGCCCGCACCTCGCGGGATACAATGAGCAGTTCTTC. Residues: CASSPHLAGYNEQFF.

The chain employs TRBV27 and TRBJ2-7; D gene unclear. Germline values: CDR1 MNHEY, CDR2 SMNVEV (reference sequence). The CDR3 is 14 amino acids. The V end was cut by 6 bases, the J end by 1 base, with 13 bases between. The CDR3 reads CASRKIVGSYEQYF. DNA of the CDR3: TGTGCCAGCAGAAAGATCGTCGGGTCCTACGAGCAGTACTTC.

J is TRBJ1-5 and V is TRBV10-3; 11 nucleotides match TRBD1. Germline V gives CDR1 ENHRY, CDR2 SYGVKD. The CDR3 length is 13 residues. J lost 8 bases, V lost 4 bases, and 1 base had no gene match. CDR3 coding DNA: TGTGCCATCAGTGGGGGACAGGGGGAGCCCCAGCATTTT. As protein: CAISGGQGEPQHF.

The CDR3 DNA is TGCGCCAGCAGCTCGACAGGTTCTTGGTTTACTGAAGCTTTCTTT. Amino acid sequence: CASSSTGSWFTEAFF. The rearrangement uses TRBV5-1 and TRBJ1-1; a possible D gene is TRBD1 (6 bases). Between the trimmed V and J ends, which lost 3 bases and 5 bases, there was a span of 17 bases. Germline V lookup: CDR1 SGHRS, CDR2 YFSETQ. The CDR3 sequence is 15 residues long.

The genes are TRBV5-4 and TRBJ2-5; no definite D call. The CDR3 is 13 amino acids. The V gene lost 4 bases and the J gene lost 5 bases, with 12 bases spanning the gap. The V gene's germline CDR1 is SGHNT and CDR2 YYREEE (reference sequence). CDR3 in DNA: TGTGCCAGCAGCAAAACTCTCGCGGAGACCCAGTACTTC. It translates to CASSKTLAETQYF.

The table lists this clone with a count of one. The chain joins TRBV7-3 to TRBJ2-5, with D possibly being TRBD2 (5 bases). This CDR3 is built from 15 residues. Per the germline V gene, CDR1 is SGHTA and CDR2 is FQGTGA. The V end was cut by 5 bases, the J end by 2 bases, with 15 bases between. CDR3 loop: CASSPNGLKQETQYF. Written as DNA, the CDR3 is TGTGCCAGCAGCCCAAATGGACTTAAACAAGAGACCCAGTACTTC.

The J gene is TRBJ2-1, the V gene TRBV9, with 9 bases lining up with TRBD2. The CDR3 sequence is 16 residues long. The V gene's germline CDR1 is SGDLS and CDR2 YYNGEE. Unmatched junction bases numbered 8, after V lost 0 bases and J lost 7 bases. CDR3 region: CASSVGPSGMVNEQFF. CDR3 nucleotides: TGTGCCAGCAGCGTAGGCCCTAGCGGGATGGTTAATGAGCAGTTCTTC.

This clone showed up just once. This chain links TRBV28 with TRBJ1-2; the match to TRBD1 covers 8 bases. The V and J ends lost 8 bases and 0 bases, in that order; junction bases with no gene match: 14. This CDR3 contains 17 residues. CDR1 is MDHEN, CDR2 SYDVKM, per germline. CDR3 sequence reads: CASEARAGTGANYGYTF. The CDR3 bases are TGTGCCAGCGAAGCCCGCGCCGGGACAGGAGCTAACTATGGCTACACCTTC.

There are a few counts of this clone. V and J are TRBV28 and TRBJ1-4, with a tentative D call TRBD1 (5 bases). Deletions cut 3 bases from V and 10 bases from J, with 21 bases between. The CDR3 length is 16 residues. Germline-derived CDR1 and CDR2 are MDHEN and SYDVKM. For the CDR3, the DNA is TGTGCCAGCAGTTTCCTCCCATACAGGTCGGGTGGAAAACTGTTTTTT. Amino acid sequence: CASSFLPYRSGGKLFF.

CDR3 sequence reads: CASSLADSIDTDTQYF. The DNA of the CDR3 is TGTGCCAGCAGCTTAGCGGACTCCATAGACACAGATACGCAGTATTTT. This rearrangement joins TRBV7-9 to TRBJ2-3; TRBD2 might be the D (5 bases). This CDR3 is 16 amino acids long. Looked up from germline, CDR1 is SEHNR and CDR2 is FQNEAQ (reference sequence). V gave up 0 bases and J gave up 2 bases, with 12 bases separating them.